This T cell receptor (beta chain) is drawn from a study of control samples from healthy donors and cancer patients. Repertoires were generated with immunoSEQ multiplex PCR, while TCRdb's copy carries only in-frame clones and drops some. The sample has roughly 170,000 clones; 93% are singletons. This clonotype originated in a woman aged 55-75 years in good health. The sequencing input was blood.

CDR3 sequence (DNA): TGTGCCAGCAGCTTGAGGGGCGCTGAAGCTTTCTTT. This translates into CASSLRGAEAFF. The chain employs TRBV7-2 and TRBJ1-1; D may be TRBD1 (5 bases). CDR1 SGHTA and CDR2 FQGNSA come from the germline V gene. V shed 3 bases and J shed 6 bases, with 8 bases lying between them. This CDR3 contains 12 residues.